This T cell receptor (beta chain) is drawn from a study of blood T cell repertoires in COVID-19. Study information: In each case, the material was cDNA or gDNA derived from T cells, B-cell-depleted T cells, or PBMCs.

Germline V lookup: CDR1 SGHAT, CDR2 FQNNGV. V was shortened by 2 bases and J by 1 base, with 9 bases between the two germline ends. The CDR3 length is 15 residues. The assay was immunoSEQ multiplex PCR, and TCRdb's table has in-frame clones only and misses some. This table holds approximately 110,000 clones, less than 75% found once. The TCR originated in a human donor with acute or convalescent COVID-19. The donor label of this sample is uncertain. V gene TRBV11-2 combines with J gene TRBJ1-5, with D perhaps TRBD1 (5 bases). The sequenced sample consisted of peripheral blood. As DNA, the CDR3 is TGTGCCAGCAGCTTATTTGCAGGGAGCAATCAGCCCCAGCATTTT. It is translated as CASSLFAGSNQPQHF.